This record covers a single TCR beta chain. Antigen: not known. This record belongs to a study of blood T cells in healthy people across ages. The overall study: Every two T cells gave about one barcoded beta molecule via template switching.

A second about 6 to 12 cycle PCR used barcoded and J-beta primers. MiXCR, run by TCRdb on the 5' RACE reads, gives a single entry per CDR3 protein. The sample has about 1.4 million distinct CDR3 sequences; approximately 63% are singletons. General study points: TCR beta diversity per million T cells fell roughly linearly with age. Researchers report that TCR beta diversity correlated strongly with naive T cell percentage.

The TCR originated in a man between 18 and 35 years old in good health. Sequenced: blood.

The CDR3 sequence is CASSEKGSISQPQHF. DNA of the CDR3: TGTGCCAGCAGTGAAAAGGGAAGTATTAGTCAGCCCCAGCATTTT. The chain is built from TRBV6-1 and TRBJ1-5; D is unresolved. V was shortened by 2 bases and J by 6 bases, with 14 bases between the two germline ends. This CDR3 has 15 residues. CDR1 is MNHNS and CDR2 is SASEGT in the germline V gene.